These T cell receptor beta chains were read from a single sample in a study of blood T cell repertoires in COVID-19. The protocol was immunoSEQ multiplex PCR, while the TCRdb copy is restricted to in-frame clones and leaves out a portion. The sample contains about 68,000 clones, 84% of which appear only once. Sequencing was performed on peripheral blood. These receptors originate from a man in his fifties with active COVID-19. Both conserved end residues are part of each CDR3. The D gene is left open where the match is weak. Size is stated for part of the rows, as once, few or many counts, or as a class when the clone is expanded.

CDR3aa: CATSDLFRGPGGTDTQYF
CDR3nt: TGTGCCACCAGTGATCTCTTCAGGGGGCCAGGGGGGACAGATACGCAGTATTTT
v_gene: TRBV24-1
d_gene: TRBD1
j_gene: TRBJ2-3
abundance: NA

CDR3aa: CASASDRVSGNIQYF
CDR3nt: TGCGCCAGCGCCTCCGACAGGGTTTCCGGGAACATTCAGTACTTC
v_gene: TRBV5-1
d_gene: TRBD1
j_gene: TRBJ2-4
abundance: NA

CDR3aa: CASRIGLGGAETQYF
CDR3nt: TGTGCCAGTAGAATCGGACTCGGGGGTGCGGAGACCCAGTACTTC
v_gene: TRBV19
d_gene: NA
j_gene: TRBJ2-5
abundance: NA

CDR3aa: CASSLMAGINTGELFF
CDR3nt: TGTGCCAGCAGCTTAATGGCAGGGATAAACACCGGGGAGCTGTTTTTT
v_gene: TRBV7-2
d_gene: NA
j_gene: TRBJ2-2
abundance: NA

CDR3aa: CSVEVEPNTEAFF
CDR3nt: TGCAGCGTTGAAGTAGAACCGAACACTGAAGCTTTCTTT
v_gene: TRBV29-1
d_gene: NA
j_gene: TRBJ1-1
abundance: NA

CDR3aa: CASSYELTGEAFF
CDR3nt: TGTGCCAGCAGTTATGAATTGACTGGGGAAGCTTTCTTT
v_gene: TRBV6-2/TRBV6-3
d_gene: NA
j_gene: TRBJ1-1
abundance: once

CDR3aa: CASSYEYGGTEAFF
CDR3nt: TGTGCCAGCAGTTACGAATATGGAGGCACTGAAGCTTTCTTT
v_gene: TRBV6-2/TRBV6-3
d_gene: NA
j_gene: TRBJ1-1
abundance: NA

CDR3aa: CASSLDGGGGDTIYF
CDR3nt: TGTGCCAGCAGCTTAGACGGAGGTGGAGGGGACACCATATATTTT
v_gene: TRBV7-9
d_gene: NA
j_gene: TRBJ1-3
abundance: NA

CDR3aa: CASSLGQGTGELFF
CDR3nt: TGTGCCAGCTCACTGGGACAGGGGACCGGGGAGCTGTTTTTT
v_gene: TRBV18
d_gene: TRBD1
j_gene: TRBJ2-2
abundance: NA

CDR3aa: CASSSTTGAYIAFF
CDR3nt: TGTGCCAGCAGTTCTACGACAGGGGCTTACATTGCTTTCTTT
v_gene: TRBV6-5
d_gene: TRBD1
j_gene: TRBJ1-1
abundance: NA

CDR3aa: CASGSSGSGGRTGELFF
CDR3nt: TGTGCTAGTGGTTCCTCCGGAAGCGGGGGTAGGACCGGGGAGCTGTTTTTT
v_gene: TRBV12-5
d_gene: TRBD2
j_gene: TRBJ2-2
abundance: NA

CDR3aa: CASSIGTSYEQYF
CDR3nt: TGTGCCAGTAGTATTGGGACTAGCTACGAGCAGTACTTC
v_gene: TRBV19
d_gene: TRBD2
j_gene: TRBJ2-7
abundance: once

CDR3aa: CASSLRENQPQHF
CDR3nt: TGTGCCAGCAGCTTAAGAGAAAATCAGCCCCAGCATTTT
v_gene: TRBV7-2
d_gene: NA
j_gene: TRBJ1-5
abundance: NA

CDR3aa: CAISPGGEAFF
CDR3nt: TGTGCCATCAGCCCCGGAGGTGAAGCTTTCTTT
v_gene: TRBV10-3
d_gene: NA
j_gene: TRBJ1-1
abundance: NA

CDR3aa: CASTEGLLPWDTQYF
CDR3nt: TGTGCCAGCACCGAGGGACTTCTCCCATGGGATACGCAGTATTTT
v_gene: TRBV6-4
d_gene: NA
j_gene: TRBJ2-3
abundance: once

CDR3aa: CASGSGNWNNEQFF
CDR3nt: TGTGCCAGTGGTAGCGGGAATTGGAACAATGAGCAGTTCTTC
v_gene: TRBV19
d_gene: TRBD2
j_gene: TRBJ2-1
abundance: few

CDR3aa: CASSPSTRDRMGSGNTIYF
CDR3nt: TGTGCCAGCAGTCCCTCCACTCGGGACAGGATGGGATCTGGAAACACCATATATTTT
v_gene: TRBV6-2/TRBV6-3
d_gene: TRBD1
j_gene: TRBJ1-3
abundance: few

CDR3aa: CASSHTGFTEAFF
CDR3nt: TGTGCCAGCAGCCATACAGGGTTCACTGAAGCTTTCTTT
v_gene: TRBV6-5
d_gene: NA
j_gene: TRBJ1-1
abundance: NA

CDR3aa: CACQGGNQPQHF
CDR3nt: TGTGCCTGTCAAGGAGGCAATCAGCCCCAGCATTTT
v_gene: TRBV7-9
d_gene: NA
j_gene: TRBJ1-5
abundance: NA

CDR3aa: CASSLHSQETQYF
CDR3nt: TGTGCCAGCAGTTTACACAGCCAAGAGACCCAGTACTTC
v_gene: TRBV12-3/TRBV12-4
d_gene: NA
j_gene: TRBJ2-5
abundance: NA

CDR3aa: CASSLRGGNTEAFF
CDR3nt: TGTGCCAGCAGTTTAAGGGGAGGGAACACTGAAGCTTTCTTT
v_gene: TRBV6-6
d_gene: NA
j_gene: TRBJ1-1
abundance: NA

CDR3aa: CASSSPIRTENYGYTF
CDR3nt: TGTGCCAGCAGCTCACCAATAAGGACAGAGAACTATGGCTACACCTTC
v_gene: TRBV6-6
d_gene: NA
j_gene: TRBJ1-2
abundance: NA

CDR3aa: CATGTYEKLFF
CDR3nt: TGTGCCACCGGGACTTATGAAAAACTGTTTTTT
v_gene: TRBV15
d_gene: NA
j_gene: TRBJ1-4
abundance: NA

CDR3aa: CASSLEGGTSTDTQYF
CDR3nt: TGCGCCAGCAGCTTGGAGGGGGGGACTAGCACAGATACGCAGTATTTT
v_gene: TRBV5-1
d_gene: NA
j_gene: TRBJ2-3
abundance: once

CDR3aa: CASSPSIGGSYNEQFF
CDR3nt: TGTGCCAGCTCACCATCAATCGGGGGCTCCTACAATGAGCAGTTCTTC
v_gene: TRBV18
d_gene: NA
j_gene: TRBJ2-1
abundance: NA

CDR3aa: CATRTGLRGNTIYF
CDR3nt: TGTGCCACCCGGACAGGGTTGCGAGGAAACACCATATATTTT
v_gene: TRBV6-5
d_gene: TRBD1
j_gene: TRBJ1-3
abundance: NA

CDR3aa: CASRGDSSSYNEQFF
CDR3nt: TGTGCCAGCAGGGGGGACTCAAGCTCCTACAATGAGCAGTTCTTC
v_gene: TRBV5-5
d_gene: NA
j_gene: TRBJ2-1
abundance: NA

CDR3aa: CASSFPGHGDEQYF
CDR3nt: TGCGCCAGCAGCTTCCCGGGACATGGAGACGAGCAGTACTTC
v_gene: TRBV5-1
d_gene: NA
j_gene: TRBJ2-7
abundance: NA

CDR3aa: CASSPRQGDTEAFF
CDR3nt: TGTGCCAGCAGCCCCCGACAGGGAGACACTGAAGCTTTCTTT
v_gene: TRBV7-2
d_gene: TRBD1
j_gene: TRBJ1-1
abundance: NA

CDR3aa: CASSESLAGGSYNEQFF
CDR3nt: TGTGCCAGCAGTGAGTCACTAGCGGGAGGTTCATACAATGAGCAGTTCTTC
v_gene: TRBV2
d_gene: TRBD2
j_gene: TRBJ2-1
abundance: once

CDR3aa: CASSLPAGRPPGELFF
CDR3nt: TGTGCCAGCAGCTTACCCGCGGGAAGGCCTCCCGGGGAGCTGTTTTTT
v_gene: TRBV7-8
d_gene: NA
j_gene: TRBJ2-2
abundance: once

CDR3aa: CAISEWEEDYGYTF
CDR3nt: TGTGCCATCAGTGAATGGGAGGAGGACTATGGCTACACCTTC
v_gene: TRBV10-3
d_gene: NA
j_gene: TRBJ1-2
abundance: NA

CDR3aa: CASSLDRSTGELFF
CDR3nt: TGCGCCAGCAGTCTAGACAGGTCCACCGGGGAGCTGTTTTTT
v_gene: TRBV5-1
d_gene: NA
j_gene: TRBJ2-2
abundance: NA

CDR3aa: CAWKTGPYEQYF
CDR3nt: TGTGCCTGGAAGACAGGGCCCTACGAGCAGTACTTC
v_gene: TRBV30
d_gene: TRBD1
j_gene: TRBJ2-7
abundance: once

CDR3aa: CASSYSQRKSTDTQYF
CDR3nt: TGTGCCAGCAGTTACTCTCAGCGGAAAAGCACAGATACGCAGTATTTT
v_gene: TRBV6-2/TRBV6-3
d_gene: NA
j_gene: TRBJ2-3
abundance: NA

CDR3aa: CASRVTGGTNYEQYF
CDR3nt: TGTGCCAGCAGGGTGACAGGGGGAACCAACTACGAGCAGTACTTC
v_gene: TRBV6-5
d_gene: TRBD1
j_gene: TRBJ2-7
abundance: NA

CDR3aa: CASSQGTGFEETQYF
CDR3nt: TGTGCCAGCAGCCAGGGGACGGGTTTTGAAGAGACCCAGTACTTC
v_gene: TRBV11-2
d_gene: NA
j_gene: TRBJ2-5
abundance: once

CDR3aa: CASSPRTGNMNTEAFF
CDR3nt: TGTGCCAGCAGCCCCAGGACAGGGAACATGAACACTGAAGCTTTCTTT
v_gene: TRBV9
d_gene: TRBD1
j_gene: TRBJ1-1
abundance: NA

CDR3aa: CASSPLSGFTTGGYTF
CDR3nt: TGTGCCAGCAGCCCCCTGTCCGGATTCACCACGGGGGGCTACACCTTC
v_gene: TRBV7-2
d_gene: NA
j_gene: TRBJ1-2
abundance: NA

CDR3aa: CAISHGDIYTEAFF
CDR3nt: TGTGCCATCAGTCATGGGGACATCTACACTGAAGCTTTCTTT
v_gene: TRBV10-3
d_gene: NA
j_gene: TRBJ1-1
abundance: few

CDR3aa: CASSHSIGTSGGPETQYF
CDR3nt: TGTGCCAGCAGCCACTCAATTGGGACTAGCGGGGGTCCAGAGACCCAGTACTTC
v_gene: TRBV4-2
d_gene: TRBD2
j_gene: TRBJ2-5
abundance: NA

CDR3aa: CASSLLGGPSADTQYF
CDR3nt: TGCGCCAGCAGCTTGTTAGGGGGACCTTCGGCAGATACGCAGTATTTT
v_gene: TRBV5-1
d_gene: NA
j_gene: TRBJ2-3
abundance: NA

CDR3aa: CASSIAGTGDEKLFF
CDR3nt: TGTGCCAGTAGTATAGCCGGGACAGGGGATGAAAAACTGTTTTTT
v_gene: TRBV19
d_gene: TRBD1
j_gene: TRBJ1-4
abundance: NA

CDR3aa: CASSQVQKNTGELFF
CDR3nt: TGCGCCAGCAGCCAGGTACAGAAAAACACCGGGGAGCTGTTTTTT
v_gene: TRBV4-3
d_gene: NA
j_gene: TRBJ2-2
abundance: NA

CDR3aa: CASSDSGTGITNEQFF
CDR3nt: TGTGCCAGCAGCGACTCCGGGACAGGGATTACCAATGAGCAGTTCTTC
v_gene: TRBV2
d_gene: TRBD1
j_gene: TRBJ2-1
abundance: NA

CDR3aa: CASSPANYGYTF
CDR3nt: TGTGCCAGCAGCCCCGCTAACTATGGCTACACCTTC
v_gene: TRBV6-5
d_gene: NA
j_gene: TRBJ1-2
abundance: NA

CDR3aa: CASSPQGAGYTF
CDR3nt: TGTGCCAGCTCACCGCAGGGGGCCGGCTACACCTTC
v_gene: TRBV18
d_gene: TRBD1
j_gene: TRBJ1-2
abundance: NA

CDR3aa: CASSQGLLTEDTEAFF
CDR3nt: TGCGCCAGCAGCCAAGGGTTGCTGACAGAGGACACTGAAGCTTTCTTT
v_gene: TRBV4-3
d_gene: NA
j_gene: TRBJ1-1
abundance: once

CDR3aa: CASSPRQPSSIYEQYF
CDR3nt: TGTGCCAGCAGCCCTCGACAGCCGAGTTCTATCTACGAGCAGTACTTC
v_gene: TRBV7-8
d_gene: NA
j_gene: TRBJ2-7
abundance: NA

CDR3aa: CATRGLIKETQYF
CDR3nt: TGTGCCACCCGGGGACTTATCAAAGAGACCCAGTACTTC
v_gene: TRBV19
d_gene: NA
j_gene: TRBJ2-5
abundance: NA

CDR3aa: CSAYEGSYTF
CDR3nt: TGCAGCGCCTACGAGGGAAGCTACACCTTC
v_gene: TRBV29-1
d_gene: NA
j_gene: TRBJ1-2
abundance: many

CDR3aa: CASSLGTSGRGSYNEQFF
CDR3nt: TGTGCCAGCAGCTTGGGGACTAGCGGGAGGGGCTCCTACAATGAGCAGTTCTTC
v_gene: TRBV5-4
d_gene: TRBD2
j_gene: TRBJ2-1
abundance: NA

CDR3aa: CASSPQYLRAGALNTEAFF
CDR3nt: TGTGCCAGCTCACCACAATATCTTCGAGCAGGGGCCCTGAACACTGAAGCTTTCTTT
v_gene: TRBV18
d_gene: NA
j_gene: TRBJ1-1
abundance: NA

CDR3aa: CASSLLAGQETQYF
CDR3nt: TGCGCCAGCAGCTTACTAGCGGGGCAAGAGACCCAGTACTTC
v_gene: TRBV5-1
d_gene: TRBD2
j_gene: TRBJ2-5
abundance: NA

CDR3aa: CATSDPGTGADNEQFF
CDR3nt: TGTGCCACCAGTGACCCAGGGACAGGGGCGGACAATGAGCAGTTCTTC
v_gene: TRBV24-1
d_gene: TRBD1
j_gene: TRBJ2-1
abundance: NA

CDR3aa: CASSPTGGDPGNTIYF
CDR3nt: TGTGCCAGCTCACCGACAGGGGGCGACCCTGGAAACACCATATATTTT
v_gene: TRBV18
d_gene: TRBD1
j_gene: TRBJ1-3
abundance: few

CDR3aa: CASSQLTDSANTGELFF
CDR3nt: TGTGCCAGCAGCCAACTCACGGACAGCGCGAACACCGGGGAGCTGTTTTTT
v_gene: TRBV3-1/TRBV3-2
d_gene: NA
j_gene: TRBJ2-2
abundance: NA

CDR3aa: CASSTLQGDAEAFF
CDR3nt: TGCGCCAGCAGCACACTACAGGGGGACGCTGAAGCTTTCTTT
v_gene: TRBV4-1
d_gene: TRBD1
j_gene: TRBJ1-1
abundance: NA

CDR3aa: CASSLGSTGEQFF
CDR3nt: TGTGCCAGCAGCTTGGGTTCGACAGGTGAGCAGTTCTTC
v_gene: TRBV5-5
d_gene: NA
j_gene: TRBJ2-1
abundance: NA

CDR3aa: CASSSLWGGSYEQYF
CDR3nt: TGTGCCAGCAGCTCGCTTTGGGGGGGGTCCTACGAGCAGTACTTC
v_gene: TRBV7-8
d_gene: TRBD2
j_gene: TRBJ2-7
abundance: NA